The T cell receptor (beta chain) described here comes from a study of blood T cell repertoires in COVID-19. J gave up 5 bases and V 4 bases, and 9 bases lay outside the gene matches. Germline lookup yields CDR1 MRHNA and CDR2 SNTAGT. CDR3 length: 16 amino acids. Assay: immunoSEQ multiplex PCR; the TCRdb copy retains only in-frame clones and omits some. Of approximately 100,000 clones listed, 80% to 85% are singletons. This chain connects TRBV6-4 to TRBJ1-5; 9 bases align to TRBD1. Sequencing was carried out using peripheral blood. The receptor comes from a man between 60 and 75 years old with acute or convalescent COVID-19. CDR3 region: CASSAGTGRKHQPQHF. DNA of the CDR3: TGTGCCAGCAGTGCCGGGACAGGGAGAAAACATCAGCCCCAGCATTTT.